This T cell receptor beta chain is from a study of cytomegalovirus exposure and HLA in healthy donors. Study outcomes and limitations: What a later analysis reportedly showed was that an Asian-associated ancestry cluster had fewer N-insertions than the approximately 700-donor mean.

The CDR3 covers 15 residues. With 5 bases clipped from V and 0 bases from J, the junction kept 6 bases outside the gene matches. Germline CDR1 SGHVS, CDR2 FQNEAQ. This clone was recorded once. The antigen is undetermined. This PCR relied on a set of 60 Vbeta primers and 13 Jbeta primers. The data were produced by immunoSEQ multiplex PCR, yet TCRdb's version contains in-frame clones alone and is incomplete. The table lists around 160,000 clones, around two thirds of them singletons. The gene calls are TRBV7-8 and TRBJ2-7; 8 nucleotides agree with TRBD1. The sequence came from a man between 50 and 59 years old in good health and CMV-seronegative. Source material: PBMCs. The CDR3 loop is CASSPGQAISYEQYF. Here the CDR3 DNA reads TGTGCCAGCAGCCCGGGACAGGCCATCTCCTACGAGCAGTACTTC.